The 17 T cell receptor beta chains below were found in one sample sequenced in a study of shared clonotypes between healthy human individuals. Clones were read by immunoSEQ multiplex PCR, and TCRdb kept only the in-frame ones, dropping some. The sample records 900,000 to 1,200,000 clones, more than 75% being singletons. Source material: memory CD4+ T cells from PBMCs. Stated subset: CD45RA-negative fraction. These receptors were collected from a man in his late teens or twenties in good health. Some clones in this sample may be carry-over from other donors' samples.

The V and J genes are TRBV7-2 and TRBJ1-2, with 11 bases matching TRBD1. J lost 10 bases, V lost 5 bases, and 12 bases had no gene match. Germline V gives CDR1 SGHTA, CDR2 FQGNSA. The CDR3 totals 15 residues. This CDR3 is CASSPPRGTGGSYTF. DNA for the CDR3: TGTGCCAGCAGCCCACCGCGTGGGACAGGGGGTTCCTACACCTTC.

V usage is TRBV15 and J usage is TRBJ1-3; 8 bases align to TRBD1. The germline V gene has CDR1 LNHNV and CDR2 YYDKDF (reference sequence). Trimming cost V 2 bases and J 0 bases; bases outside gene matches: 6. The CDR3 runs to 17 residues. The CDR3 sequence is CATSRRQGLLSGNTIYF. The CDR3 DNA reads TGTGCCACCAGCAGACGACAGGGGCTCCTCTCTGGAAACACCATATATTTT.

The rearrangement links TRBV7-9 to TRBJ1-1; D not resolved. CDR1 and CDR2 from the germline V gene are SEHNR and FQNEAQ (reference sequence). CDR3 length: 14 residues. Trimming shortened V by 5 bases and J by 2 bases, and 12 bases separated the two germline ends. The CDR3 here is CASSERVTNTEAFF. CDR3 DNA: TGTGCCAGCAGCGAGCGAGTAACCAACACTGAAGCTTTCTTT. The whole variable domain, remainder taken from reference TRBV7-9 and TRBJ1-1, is DTGVSQNPRHKITKRGQNVTFRCDPISEHNRLYWYRQTLGQGPEFLTYFQNEAQLEKSRLLSDRFSAERPKGSFSTLEIQRTEQGDSAMYLCASSERVTNTEAFFGQGTRLTVV.

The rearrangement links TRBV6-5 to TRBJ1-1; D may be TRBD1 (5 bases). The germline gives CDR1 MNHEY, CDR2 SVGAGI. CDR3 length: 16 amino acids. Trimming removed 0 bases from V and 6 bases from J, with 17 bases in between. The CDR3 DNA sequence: TGTGCCAGCAGTTACTCGATGGTGGGGGTCCGTCCTGAAGCTTTCTTT. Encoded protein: CASSYSMVGVRPEAFF.

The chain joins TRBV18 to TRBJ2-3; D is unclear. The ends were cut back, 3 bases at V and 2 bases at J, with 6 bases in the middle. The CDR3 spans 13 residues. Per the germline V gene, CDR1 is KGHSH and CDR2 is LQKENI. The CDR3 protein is CASSPPATDTQYF. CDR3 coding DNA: TGTGCCAGCTCACCGCCCGCCACAGATACGCAGTATTTT.

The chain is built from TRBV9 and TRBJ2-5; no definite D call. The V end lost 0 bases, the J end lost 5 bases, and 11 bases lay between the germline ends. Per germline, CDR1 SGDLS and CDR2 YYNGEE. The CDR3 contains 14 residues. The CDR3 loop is CASSVDVPPETQYF. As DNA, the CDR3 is TGTGCCAGCAGCGTAGATGTACCGCCCGAGACCCAGTACTTC.

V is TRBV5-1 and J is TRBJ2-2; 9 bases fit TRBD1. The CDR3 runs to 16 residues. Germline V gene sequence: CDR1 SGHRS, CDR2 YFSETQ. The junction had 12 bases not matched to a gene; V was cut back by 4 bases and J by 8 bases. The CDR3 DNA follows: TGCGCCAGCAGCCTTCCTATGGGACAGGGAACTGGGGAGCTGTTTTTT. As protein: CASSLPMGQGTGELFF. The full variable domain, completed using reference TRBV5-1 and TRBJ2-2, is KAGVTQTPRYLIKTRGQQVTLSCSPISGHRSVSWYQQTPGQGLQFLFEYFSETQRNKGNFPGRFSGRQFSNSRSEMNVSTLELGDSALYLCASSLPMGQGTGELFFGEGSRLTVL.

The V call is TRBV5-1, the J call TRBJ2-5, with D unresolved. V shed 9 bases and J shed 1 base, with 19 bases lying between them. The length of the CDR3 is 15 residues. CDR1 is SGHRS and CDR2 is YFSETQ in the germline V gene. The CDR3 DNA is TGCGCCACCCGGCCGGGTGGAGCGCCCCAAGAGACCCAGTACTTC. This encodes CATRPGGAPQETQYF. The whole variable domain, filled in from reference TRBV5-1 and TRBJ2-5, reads KAGVTQTPRYLIKTRGQQVTLSCSPISGHRSVSWYQQTPGQGLQFLFEYFSETQRNKGNFPGRFSGRQFSNSRSEMNVSTLELGDSALYLCATRPGGAPQETQYFGPGTRLLVL.

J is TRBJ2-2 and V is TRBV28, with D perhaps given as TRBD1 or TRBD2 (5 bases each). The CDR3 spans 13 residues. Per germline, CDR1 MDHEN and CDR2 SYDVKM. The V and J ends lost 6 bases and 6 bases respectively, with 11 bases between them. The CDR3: CASRGGGSGELFF. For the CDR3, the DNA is TGTGCCAGCAGAGGTGGGGGTTCCGGGGAGCTGTTTTTT.

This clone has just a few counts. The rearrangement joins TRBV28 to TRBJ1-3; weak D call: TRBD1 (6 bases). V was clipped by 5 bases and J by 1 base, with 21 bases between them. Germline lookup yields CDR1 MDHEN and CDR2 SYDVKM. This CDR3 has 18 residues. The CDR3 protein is CASSPPGHQRRSGNTIYF. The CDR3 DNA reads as TGTGCCAGCAGTCCTCCGGGACACCAAAGGAGGTCTGGAAACACCATATATTTT.

CDR3 nucleotide sequence: TGCAGCGCAGAGGGGATAGCCAAAAACATTCAGTACTTC. This sequence encodes CSAEGIAKNIQYF. The V call is TRBV29-1, the J call TRBJ2-4; D could derive from TRBD1 or TRBD2 (5 bases each). The CDR3 has 13 residues. With 7 bases removed from V and 0 bases from J, the gap between germline ends came to 10 bases. Per germline, CDR1 SQVTM and CDR2 ANQGSEA.

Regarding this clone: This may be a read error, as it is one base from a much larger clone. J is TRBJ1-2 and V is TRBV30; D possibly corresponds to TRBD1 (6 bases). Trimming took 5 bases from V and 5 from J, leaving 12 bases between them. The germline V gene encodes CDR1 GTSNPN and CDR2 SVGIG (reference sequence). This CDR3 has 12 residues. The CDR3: CAWPSGQYGYTF. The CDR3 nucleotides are TGTGCCTGGCCCAGTGGACAGTATGGCTACACCTTC.

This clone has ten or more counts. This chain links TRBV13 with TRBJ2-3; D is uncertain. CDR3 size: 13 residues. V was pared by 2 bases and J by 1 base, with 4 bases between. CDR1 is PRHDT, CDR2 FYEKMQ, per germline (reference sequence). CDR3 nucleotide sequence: TGTGCCAGCAGCTTAACAGGCACAGATACGCAGTATTTT. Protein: CASSLTGTDTQYF.

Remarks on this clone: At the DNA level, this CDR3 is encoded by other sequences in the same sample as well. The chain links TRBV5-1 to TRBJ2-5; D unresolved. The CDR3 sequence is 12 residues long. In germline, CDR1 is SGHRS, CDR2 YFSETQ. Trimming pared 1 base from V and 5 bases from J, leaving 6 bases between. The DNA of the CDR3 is TGCGCCAGCAGCTTGAATCGTGAGACCCAGTACTTC. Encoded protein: CASSLNRETQYF. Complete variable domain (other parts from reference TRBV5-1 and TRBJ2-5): KAGVTQTPRYLIKTRGQQVTLSCSPISGHRSVSWYQQTPGQGLQFLFEYFSETQRNKGNFPGRFSGRQFSNSRSEMNVSTLELGDSALYLCASSLNRETQYFGPGTRLLVL.

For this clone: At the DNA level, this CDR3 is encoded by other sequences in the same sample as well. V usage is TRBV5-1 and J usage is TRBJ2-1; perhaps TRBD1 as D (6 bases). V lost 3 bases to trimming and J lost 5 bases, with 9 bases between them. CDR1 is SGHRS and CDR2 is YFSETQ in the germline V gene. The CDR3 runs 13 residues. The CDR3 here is CASSWGQNNEQFF. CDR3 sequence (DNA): TGCGCCAGCAGCTGGGGGCAAAACAATGAGCAGTTCTTC.

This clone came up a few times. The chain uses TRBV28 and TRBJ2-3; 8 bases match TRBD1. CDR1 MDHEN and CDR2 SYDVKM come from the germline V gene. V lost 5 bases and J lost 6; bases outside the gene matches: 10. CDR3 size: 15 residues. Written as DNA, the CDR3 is TGTGCCAGCAGTCCATCAGGGGGCACCTCCGATACGCAGTATTTT. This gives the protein CASSPSGGTSDTQYF.

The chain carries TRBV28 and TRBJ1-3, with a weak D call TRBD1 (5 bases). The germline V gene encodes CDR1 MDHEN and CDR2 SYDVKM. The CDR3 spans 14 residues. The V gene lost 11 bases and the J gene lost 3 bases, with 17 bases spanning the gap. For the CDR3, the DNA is TGTGCCGTTCGTAGCCAGGGTGGTGGAAACACCATATATTTT. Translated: CAVRSQGGGNTIYF.